The entry that follows covers one TCR beta chain sequence. Its antigen is not known. A read error may produce the germline difference seen at one junction end. With a J-beta primer mix and a sample-barcoded 5' primer, a second PCR ran 7 to 11 cycles. A single record per CDR3 protein comes from TCRdb applying MiXCR to the 5' RACE reads. The sample has some 760,000 distinct CDR3 sequences, 25% seen once. This sample was included in a study of blood T cells in healthy people across ages. Study observations and caveats: Naive CD4+ cells and diversity were both higher in long-lived donors than in aged donors.

Healthy Caucasian individuals from Russia aged roughly 6 to 100 were enrolled as donors. Extraction yielded at least 6 micrograms of total RNA per sample. Germline CDR1 and CDR2: SGHDN and FVKESK. The length of the CDR3 is 14 residues. This same sample was also part of a study on T cells of mothers and their children. That source reports: Comparable shaping of TCR recombination output by thymic selection was observed in related and unrelated pairs.

This receptor was obtained from a boy aged 5-17 years in good health. The chain links TRBV14 to TRBJ2-5; perhaps TRBD2 as D (6 bases). Sample: blood. CDR3 in amino acids: CAGSQVDGGETQYF. The DNA for the CDR3 is TGTGCCGGCAGCCAAGTGGACGGGGGAGAGACCCAGTACTTC.